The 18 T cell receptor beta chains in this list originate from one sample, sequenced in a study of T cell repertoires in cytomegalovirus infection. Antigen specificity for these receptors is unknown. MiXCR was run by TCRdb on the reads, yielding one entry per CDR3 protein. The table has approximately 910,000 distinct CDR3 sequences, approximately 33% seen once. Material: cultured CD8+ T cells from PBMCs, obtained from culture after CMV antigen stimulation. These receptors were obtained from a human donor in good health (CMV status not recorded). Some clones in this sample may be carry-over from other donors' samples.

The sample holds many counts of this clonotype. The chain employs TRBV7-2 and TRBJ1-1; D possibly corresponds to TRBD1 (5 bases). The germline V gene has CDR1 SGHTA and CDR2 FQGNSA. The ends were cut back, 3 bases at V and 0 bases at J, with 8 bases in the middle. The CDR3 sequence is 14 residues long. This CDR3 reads CASSLYRMNTEAFF. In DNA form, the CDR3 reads TGTGCCAGCAGCTTGTACAGGATGAACACTGAAGCTTTCTTT.

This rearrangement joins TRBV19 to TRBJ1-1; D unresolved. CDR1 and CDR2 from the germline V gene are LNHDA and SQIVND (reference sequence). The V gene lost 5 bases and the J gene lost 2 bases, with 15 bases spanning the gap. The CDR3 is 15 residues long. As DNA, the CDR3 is TGTGCCAGTAGTTTCGGGAGCCCAGGAAACACTGAAGCTTTCTTT. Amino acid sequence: CASSFGSPGNTEAFF.

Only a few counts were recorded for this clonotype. The CDR3 loop is CASSYPQWVPSNTGELFF. CDR3 nucleotide sequence: TGTGCCAGCAGTTACCCCCAATGGGTCCCCTCGAACACCGGGGAGCTGTTTTTT. J is TRBJ2-2 and V is TRBV6-6; D not resolved. Germline V lookup: CDR1 MNHNY, CDR2 SVGAGI (reference sequence). This CDR3 contains 18 residues. With 2 bases removed from V and 0 bases from J, the gap between germline ends came to 16 bases.

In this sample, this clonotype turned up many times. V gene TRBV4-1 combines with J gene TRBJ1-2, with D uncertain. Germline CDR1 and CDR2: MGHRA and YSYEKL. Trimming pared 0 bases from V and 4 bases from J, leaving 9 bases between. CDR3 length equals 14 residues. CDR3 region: CASSQEQGLYGYTF. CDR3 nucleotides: TGCGCCAGCAGCCAAGAGCAAGGTCTCTATGGCTACACCTTC.

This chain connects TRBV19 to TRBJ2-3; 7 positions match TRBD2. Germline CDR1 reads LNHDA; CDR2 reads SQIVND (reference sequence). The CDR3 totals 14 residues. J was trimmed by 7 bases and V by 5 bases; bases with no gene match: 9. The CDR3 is CASSFGTTHHTQYF. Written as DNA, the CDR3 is TGTGCCAGTAGTTTCGGGACTACCCATCATACGCAGTATTTT.

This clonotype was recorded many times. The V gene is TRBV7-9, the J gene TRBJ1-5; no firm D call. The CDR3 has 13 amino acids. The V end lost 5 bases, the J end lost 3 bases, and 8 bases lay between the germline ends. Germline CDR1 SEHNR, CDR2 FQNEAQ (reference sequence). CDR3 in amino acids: CASSPSLNQPQHF. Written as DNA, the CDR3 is TGTGCCAGCAGCCCATCTCTCAATCAGCCCCAGCATTTT.

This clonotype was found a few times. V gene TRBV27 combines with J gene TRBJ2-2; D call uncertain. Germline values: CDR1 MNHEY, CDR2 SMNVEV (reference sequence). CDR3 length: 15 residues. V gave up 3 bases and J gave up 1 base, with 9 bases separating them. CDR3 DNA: TGTGCCAGCAGTTTTGGTAACCGGAACACCGGGGAGCTGTTTTTT. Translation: CASSFGNRNTGELFF.

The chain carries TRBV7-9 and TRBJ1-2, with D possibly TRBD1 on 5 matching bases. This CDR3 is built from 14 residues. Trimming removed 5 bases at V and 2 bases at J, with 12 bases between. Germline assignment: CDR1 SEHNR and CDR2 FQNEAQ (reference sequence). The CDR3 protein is CASSPFRDNYGYTF. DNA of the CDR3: TGTGCCAGCAGCCCATTCCGGGACAACTATGGCTACACCTTC.

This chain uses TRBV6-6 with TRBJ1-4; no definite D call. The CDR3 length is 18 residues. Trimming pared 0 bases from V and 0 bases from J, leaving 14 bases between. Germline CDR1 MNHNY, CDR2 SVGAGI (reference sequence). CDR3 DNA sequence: TGTGCCAGCAGTTACTCGGGAGGGTGGCAAGCAACTAATGAAAAACTGTTTTTT. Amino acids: CASSYSGGWQATNEKLFF.

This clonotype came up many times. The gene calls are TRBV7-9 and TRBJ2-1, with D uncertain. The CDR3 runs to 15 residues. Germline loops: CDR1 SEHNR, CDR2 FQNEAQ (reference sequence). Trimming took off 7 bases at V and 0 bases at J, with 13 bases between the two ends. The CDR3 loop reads CASTFGFSSYNEQFF. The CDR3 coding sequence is TGTGCCAGCACCTTCGGATTTAGCTCCTACAATGAGCAGTTCTTC.

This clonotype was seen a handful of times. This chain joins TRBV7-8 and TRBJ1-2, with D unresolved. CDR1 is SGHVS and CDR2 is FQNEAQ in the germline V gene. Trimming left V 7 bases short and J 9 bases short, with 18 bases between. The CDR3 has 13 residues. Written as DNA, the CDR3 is TGTGCCAGCACCACCAACAGTCCCTTAAGCTACACCTTC. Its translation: CASTTNSPLSYTF.

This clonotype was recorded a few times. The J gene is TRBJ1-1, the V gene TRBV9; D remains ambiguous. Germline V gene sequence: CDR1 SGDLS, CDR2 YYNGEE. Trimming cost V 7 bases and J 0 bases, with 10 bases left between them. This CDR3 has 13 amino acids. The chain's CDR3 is CASGRLLNTEAFF. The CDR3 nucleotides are TGTGCCAGCGGAAGACTCTTGAACACTGAAGCTTTCTTT.

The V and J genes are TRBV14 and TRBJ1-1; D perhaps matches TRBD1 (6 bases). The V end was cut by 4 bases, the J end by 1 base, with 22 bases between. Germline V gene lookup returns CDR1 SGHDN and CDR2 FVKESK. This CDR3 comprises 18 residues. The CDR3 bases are TGTGCCAGCAGCCTTAGGTTGGCAGGGGAATACCCGAACACTGAAGCTTTCTTT. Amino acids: CASSLRLAGEYPNTEAFF.

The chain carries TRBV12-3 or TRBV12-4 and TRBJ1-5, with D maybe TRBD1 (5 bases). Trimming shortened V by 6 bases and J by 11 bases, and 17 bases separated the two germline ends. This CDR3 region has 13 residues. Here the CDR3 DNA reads TGTGCCAGCAGCCACGGGGGAGGCGAGACCCAGCATTTT. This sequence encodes CASSHGGGETQHF.

CDR3 DNA: TGTGCCAGCAGTTACATTCCAGGGGAAAATCAGCCCCAGCATTTT. It encodes CASSYIPGENQPQHF. This chain joins TRBV6-2 or TRBV6-3 and TRBJ1-5, with D maybe TRBD1 (6 bases). There are 15 residues in the CDR3. Germline V gene data show CDR1 as MNHEY and CDR2 as SVGEGT. Trimming removed 2 bases from V and 4 bases from J, with 12 bases in between.

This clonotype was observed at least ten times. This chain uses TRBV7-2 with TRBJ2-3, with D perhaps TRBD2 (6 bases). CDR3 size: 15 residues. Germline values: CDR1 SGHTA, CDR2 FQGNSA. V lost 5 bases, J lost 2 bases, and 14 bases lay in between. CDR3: CASSPTERVTDTQYF. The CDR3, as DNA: TGTGCCAGCAGCCCGACGGAGCGGGTCACAGATACGCAGTATTTT.

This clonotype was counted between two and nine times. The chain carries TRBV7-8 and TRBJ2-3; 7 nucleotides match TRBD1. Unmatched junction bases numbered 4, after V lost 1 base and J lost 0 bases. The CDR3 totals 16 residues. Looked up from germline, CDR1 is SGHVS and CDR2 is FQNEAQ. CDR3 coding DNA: TGTGCCAGCAGCTTAGGGGACAGACCTAGCACAGATACGCAGTATTTT. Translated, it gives CASSLGDRPSTDTQYF.

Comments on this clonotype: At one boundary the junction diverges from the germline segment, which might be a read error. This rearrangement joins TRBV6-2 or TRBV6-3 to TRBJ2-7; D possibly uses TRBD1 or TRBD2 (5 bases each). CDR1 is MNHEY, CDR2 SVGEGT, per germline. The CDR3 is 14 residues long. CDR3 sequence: CVSSYSSGGYEQYF. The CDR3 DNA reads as TGTGTCAGCAGTTACTCGTCTGGGGGCTACGAGCAGTACTTC.